This T cell receptor (beta chain) derives from a study of T cell repertoires in cytomegalovirus infection. Each CDR3 protein gets one entry after TCRdb re-called the reads with MiXCR. The repertoire holds 400,000 to 550,000 distinct CDR3 sequences, with around 11% as singletons. Broader study findings: HLA-C-restricted CMV-specific TCR beta clonotypes were dominant in the ex vivo response. Cumulative frequency (of public TCR beta family members) identified carriers of CMV plus the relevant HLA.

This clonotype was picked up a small number of times. Its antigen is not known. A single base separates this from a much larger clone, so it may be a read error. The clonotype comes from a human donor in good health (CMV status not recorded). Some clones in this sample may be carry-over from other donors' samples. Sample: PBMCs.

CDR3 DNA sequence: TGTGCCAGCAGCGCCGGGTGGAACACTGAAGCTTTCTTT. Its protein product is CASSAGWNTEAFF. The chain recombines TRBV5-6 with TRBJ1-1; D is unresolved. This CDR3 has 13 residues. V was pared by 4 bases and J by 1 base, with 8 bases between. CDR1 is SGHDT, CDR2 YYEEEE, per germline. Full variable domain (remainder filled in from reference TRBV5-6 and TRBJ1-1): DAGVTQSPTHLIKTRGQQVTLRCSPKSGHDTVSWYQQALGQGPQFIFQYYEEEERQRGNFPDRFSGHQFPNYSSELNVNALLLGDSALYLCASSAGWNTEAFFGQGTRLTVV.